This TCR beta chain stems from a study of T cells after posttransplantation cyclophosphamide. Study outcomes and limitations: Donor CD8+ memory clones often dominated recipient blood repertoires at later times. After PTCy, TRB diversity resembled that of CNI/methotrexate controls.

The assay was immunoSEQ multiplex PCR, and TCRdb's table has in-frame clones only and misses some. The table lists around 35,000 clones, with no singletons. Peripheral blood was collected from the related graft donor on the marrow donation day. Germline-derived CDR1 and CDR2 are SGHAT and FQNNGV. The CDR3 is 13 residues long. V lost 2 bases to trimming and J lost 2 bases, with 7 bases between them. This clone was counted ten times or more. As yet, its antigen is unknown. Specimen: PBMCs. The rearrangement links TRBV11-2 to TRBJ2-7; D remains ambiguous. This sequence originates from a girl between 10 and 17 years old in good health, CMV-negative, and a related stem cell transplant donor. This CDR3 reads CASSLPAPYEQYF. In DNA form, the CDR3 reads TGTGCCAGCAGCTTACCTGCGCCCTACGAGCAGTACTTC.